This entry lists 24 T cell receptor beta chains sequenced from one sample in a study of blood T cell repertoires in COVID-19 (TCRdb year 2020). Libraries came from the immunoSEQ multiplex PCR assay. TCRdb carries this immuneACCESS record with in-frame sequences only. Its versions omit some clonotypes, under half of them owing to an unresolved V gene in the studies checked, with the rest unexplained. This sample gives under 80,000 clones in total; about 83% of them show up just once. Roughly 41% of the sample is held by the ten biggest clonotypes. The sample was peripheral blood. The receptors here all came from an elderly man with acute or convalescent COVID-19.

This chain joins TRBV15 and TRBJ2-7, with D unclear. The germline V gene encodes CDR1 LNHNV and CDR2 YYDKDF (reference sequence). This CDR3 spans 16 amino acids. The ends were cut back, 3 bases at V and 4 bases at J, with 19 bases in the middle. CDR3: CATSSIYFGPRYEQYF. The CDR3 DNA follows: TGTGCCACCAGCAGTATCTATTTTGGGCCGCGTTACGAGCAGTACTTC.

J is TRBJ2-4 and V is TRBV6-5; 11 positions match TRBD2. The CDR3 is made up of 16 amino acids. Looked up from germline, CDR1 is MNHEY and CDR2 is SVGAGI. After removal of 2 bases from V and 6 bases from J, the junction contained 6 bases not matched to a gene. In DNA, the CDR3 is TGTGCCAGCAGTTACACCCTAGCGGGGGGCAGAAACATTCAGTACTTC. Residues: CASSYTLAGGRNIQYF.

The chain joins TRBV7-2 to TRBJ1-1; no definite D call. The CDR3 loop spans 15 amino acids. Deletions cut 3 bases from V and 0 bases from J, with 11 bases between. The germline CDR1 and CDR2 sequences are SGHTA and FQGNSA. The DNA of the CDR3 is TGTGCCAGCAGCTTCCAGGCCTTCATGAACACTGAAGCTTTCTTT. Protein sequence: CASSFQAFMNTEAFF. The full variable domain, in which reference TRBV7-2 and TRBJ1-1 provide the parts outside the CDR3, is GAGVSQSPSNKVTEKGKDVELRCDPISGHTALYWYRQSLGQGLEFLIYFQGNSAPDKSGLPSDRFSAERTGGSVSTLTIQRTQQEDSAVYLCASSFQAFMNTEAFFGQGTRLTVV.

This chain links TRBV7-9 with TRBJ2-7, with D maybe TRBD2 (7 bases). Germline V gene lookup returns CDR1 SEHNR and CDR2 FQNEAQ (reference sequence). The CDR3 spans 14 residues. V dropped 4 bases and J dropped 5 bases, with 15 bases sitting between them. The CDR3 here is CASSSSGGLDEQYF. Here the CDR3 DNA reads TGTGCCAGCAGCTCATCCGGGGGGCTGGACGAGCAGTACTTC.

This chain connects TRBV19 to TRBJ1-5; D perhaps matches TRBD1 (5 bases). From germline, CDR1 is LNHDA and CDR2 SQIVND (reference sequence). The V and J ends lost 3 bases and 10 bases respectively, with 10 bases between them. The CDR3 length is 12 residues. The CDR3 protein is CASSIGQGPQHF. CDR3 DNA sequence: TGTGCCAGTAGTATTGGGCAGGGTCCCCAGCATTTT.

The J gene is TRBJ1-1, the V gene TRBV18, with 7 positions matching TRBD1. This CDR3 spans 18 amino acids. Per the germline V gene, CDR1 is KGHSH and CDR2 is LQKENI. V gave up 6 bases and J gave up 4 bases; unmatched junction bases: 20. The CDR3 reads CASSPGNHRGGVITEAFF. The CDR3 coding sequence is TGTGCCAGCTCTCCGGGAAACCACAGGGGCGGTGTCATCACTGAAGCTTTCTTT.

The chain uses TRBV5-6 and TRBJ1-2; perhaps TRBD1 as D (5 bases). The germline gives CDR1 SGHDT, CDR2 YYEEEE. The V gene lost 4 bases and the J gene lost 10 bases, with 20 bases spanning the gap. The CDR3 totals 14 residues. The CDR3 DNA follows: TGTGCCAGCAGCCGAGACAGAGACCCTATGTACTACACCTTC. Translation gives CASSRDRDPMYYTF.

The chain uses TRBV7-2 and TRBJ1-3, with 7 bases aligning to TRBD1. This CDR3 spans 15 amino acids. Germline CDR1 SGHTA, CDR2 FQGNSA. The V gene end was trimmed by 5 bases and the J gene end by 7 bases; junction bases not matched to a gene: 11. The CDR3 reads CASSPDRAGRNTIYF. The CDR3 DNA sequence: TGTGCCAGCAGCCCAGACAGGGCCGGCCGGAACACCATATATTTT.

The genes are TRBV6-2 or TRBV6-3 and TRBJ2-7; 11 bases match TRBD2. The CDR3 contains 15 residues. After removal of 4 bases from V and 0 bases from J, the junction contained 2 bases not matched to a gene. Germline CDR1 MNHEY, CDR2 SVGEGT. The DNA of the CDR3 is TGTGCCAGCAGTTGGGGGACTAGCGGCTCCTACGAGCAGTACTTC. Translated: CASSWGTSGSYEQYF.

The CDR3 sequence: CASGFGQGANEKLFF. The DNA for the CDR3 is TGCGCCAGCGGGTTCGGACAGGGGGCAAATGAAAAACTGTTTTTT. V usage is TRBV5-1 and J usage is TRBJ1-4; 11 bases match TRBD1. Germline V gives CDR1 SGHRS, CDR2 YFSETQ. Trimming took 7 bases from V and 5 from J; bases not matched to a gene: 7. The CDR3 is made up of 15 amino acids.

The V gene is TRBV14, the J gene TRBJ2-1; 8 bases fit TRBD2. The junction had 5 bases not matched to a gene; V was cut back by 2 bases and J by 2 bases. Germline assignment: CDR1 SGHDN and CDR2 FVKESK. The CDR3 covers 16 residues. The CDR3 region is CASSQLRGGAYNEQFF. The CDR3, as DNA: TGTGCCAGCAGCCAACTTCGGGGGGGCGCCTACAATGAGCAGTTCTTC.

The V and J genes are TRBV5-5 and TRBJ2-7, with a weak D call TRBD1 (6 bases). V shed 4 bases and J shed 2 bases, with 13 bases lying between them. CDR3 length equals 14 residues. Germline V gives CDR1 SGHKS, CDR2 YYEKEE (reference sequence). CDR3 DNA sequence: TGTGCCAGCAGCCCTCTGACAGGTACCTACGAGCAGTACTTC. As protein: CASSPLTGTYEQYF. The whole variable domain, remainder taken from reference TRBV5-5 and TRBJ2-7, is DAGVTQSPTHLIKTRGQQVTLRCSPISGHKSVSWYQQVLGQGPQFIFQYYEKEERGRGNFPDRFSARQFPNYSSELNVNALLLGDSALYLCASSPLTGTYEQYFGPGTRLTVT.

The CDR3 spells CASSGHRGSQPQHF. The CDR3, as DNA: TGTGCCAGCAGTGGCCACAGGGGAAGTCAGCCCCAGCATTTT. The chain carries TRBV25-1 and TRBJ1-5, with 7 bases matching TRBD1. V dropped 4 bases and J dropped 6; count of bases not matched to a gene: 6. The CDR3 extends over 14 amino acids. Germline assignment: CDR1 MGHDK and CDR2 SYGVNS.

This chain uses TRBV3-1 (or the pseudogene TRBV3-2) with TRBJ1-3, with D hard to call. CDR3 length equals 17 residues. CDR1 and CDR2 (germline): LGHDT, YNNKEL (reference sequence). Deletions cut 0 bases from V and 4 bases from J, with 16 bases between. The CDR3 DNA reads TGTGCCAGCAGCCAAGATCCTGGTGTTGCGGAAGGAAACACCATATATTTT. Its protein is CASSQDPGVAEGNTIYF.

This clone was seen once. The chain couples TRBV5-1 to TRBJ2-3; the D is unclear. V was cut by 2 bases and J by 2 bases, with 9 bases left in between. The CDR3 totals 14 residues. CDR1 SGHRS and CDR2 YFSETQ come from the germline V gene. The CDR3 nucleotides are TGCGCCAGCAGCTTTGGCAATCCCACAGATACGCAGTATTTT. It is translated as CASSFGNPTDTQYF.

This clone was seen a few times. J is TRBJ2-7 and V is TRBV7-2, with TRBD2 as a possible D gene (6 bases). CDR1 SGHTA and CDR2 FQGNSA come from the germline V gene. CDR3 length: 13 amino acids. V was cut by 0 bases and J by 4 bases, with 7 bases left in between. CDR3 region: CASSLATSYEQYF. The CDR3 DNA sequence: TGTGCCAGCAGCTTAGCGACTAGTTACGAGCAGTACTTC.

This clone turned up a few times. The V gene is TRBV4-2, the J gene TRBJ1-1; D uncertain. There are 14 residues in the CDR3. The V gene lost 0 bases and the J gene lost 8 bases, with 13 bases spanning the gap. Germline values: CDR1 LGHNA, CDR2 YNFKEQ. This CDR3 reads CASSQDLGPREAFF. The CDR3, as DNA: TGTGCCAGCAGCCAAGATCTCGGCCCTAGGGAAGCTTTCTTT.

CDR3 in DNA: TGCGCCAGCAGTCAATCCGGGGACAGGGGTCGTGGGACGAACACCGGGGAGCTGTTTTTT. This gives the protein CASSQSGDRGRGTNTGELFF. The chain carries TRBV23-1 and TRBJ2-2; 10 bases map to TRBD1. TRBV23-1 is an ORF for which the function is uncertain. The CDR3 is 20 amino acids. Trimming removed 0 bases from V and 0 bases from J; junction bases left unmatched: 10.

This clone was counted a few times. The chain couples TRBV7-2 to TRBJ1-6, with a tentative D call TRBD1 (5 bases). This CDR3 is 15 amino acids long. The V and J ends lost 1 base and 7 bases respectively, with 11 bases between them. Germline V gene sequence: CDR1 SGHTA, CDR2 FQGNSA. CDR3 amino acids: CASSLGVWGNSPLHF. CDR3 bases: TGTGCCAGCAGCTTAGGAGTTTGGGGCAATTCACCCCTCCACTTT.

J is TRBJ1-1 and V is TRBV2; 8 nucleotides line up with TRBD1. The CDR3 is 14 residues long. With 5 bases clipped from V and 2 bases from J, the junction kept 4 bases outside the gene matches. The germline V gene encodes CDR1 SNHLY and CDR2 FYNNEI. The CDR3 DNA reads TGTGCCAGCAGTTTACAGGGGGAAAACACTGAAGCTTTCTTT. It is translated as CASSLQGENTEAFF.

This chain uses TRBV7-9 with TRBJ2-3; the match to TRBD1 covers 9 bases. This CDR3 comprises 15 residues. Trimming took 6 bases from V and 4 from J; bases not matched to a gene: 8. Germline V lookup: CDR1 SEHNR, CDR2 FQNEAQ (reference sequence). This chain's CDR3 is CASRVGQGMADTQYF. The CDR3 DNA sequence: TGTGCCAGCAGGGTCGGACAGGGGATGGCAGATACGCAGTATTTT. The full variable domain, with the rest looked up from reference TRBV7-9 and TRBJ2-3, is DTGVSQNPRHKITKRGQNVTFRCDPISEHNRLYWYRQTLGQGPEFLTYFQNEAQLEKSRLLSDRFSAERPKGSFSTLEIQRTEQGDSAMYLCASRVGQGMADTQYFGPGTRLTVL.

The genes are TRBV9 and TRBJ2-7, with 7 bases fitting TRBD1. Germline V gene lookup returns CDR1 SGDLS and CDR2 YYNGEE. J was trimmed by 2 bases and V by 0 bases; bases with no gene match: 5. The CDR3 covers 15 residues. The DNA of the CDR3 is TGTGCCAGCAGCGTAGAGCCGGGACAGACCTACGAGCAGTACTTC. This codes for CASSVEPGQTYEQYF.

V and J are TRBV28 and TRBJ1-5; D is perhaps TRBD1 (6 bases). V was cut by 4 bases and J by 2 bases, with 9 bases left in between. This CDR3 has 14 amino acids. Germline V gene sequence: CDR1 MDHEN, CDR2 SYDVKM. The CDR3, as DNA: TGTGCCAGCAGTTCACAGGGAGGCAATCAGCCCCAGCATTTT. The encoded protein is CASSSQGGNQPQHF.

The CDR3 sequence: CASRRDRFSPEAFF. CDR3 sequence (DNA): TGTGCCAGCAGGAGGGACAGGTTCTCCCCTGAAGCTTTCTTT. This chain joins TRBV2 and TRBJ1-1; 8 bases fit TRBD1. The length of the CDR3 is 14 residues. The V segment lost 6 bases and the J segment 6 bases; nucleotides outside the gene matches: 9. The germline gives CDR1 SNHLY, CDR2 FYNNEI. Combining the CDR3 with reference TRBV2 and TRBJ1-1 gives the whole variable domain EPEVTQTPSHQVTQMGQEVILRCVPISNHLYFYWYRQILGQKVEFLVSFYNNEISEKSEIFDDQFSVERPDGSNFTLKIRSTKLEDSAMYFCASRRDRFSPEAFFGQGTRLTVV.